This is a list of T cell receptor beta chains from one sample in a study of identical twins. TCRdb ran MiXCR on the 5' RACE reads and lists one entry per CDR3 protein. The table lists just under 650,000 distinct CDR3 sequences, roughly 7.2% of them singletons, with 1.5% to 2% in the top ten. This same sample was also taken into another study, of yellow fever vaccine responses in identical twins.

Sequencing was performed on PBMCs. These receptors were taken from a woman under 30 in good health. The CDR3 runs from the conserved cysteine through the conserved F or W. D genes are given only for firm matches. The size of a clone is reported for some rows only, either as once, few or many, or as a class for expanded clones.

d_gene | j_gene | v_gene | abundance | CDR3aa | CDR3nt
TRBD2 | TRBJ2-1 | TRBV9 | NA | CASSVGGGVVFNEQFF | TGTGCCAGCAGCGTGGGCGGGGGGGTAGTCTTCAATGAGCAGTTCTTC
TRBD1 | TRBJ1-1 | TRBV6-1 | few | CASSGWTGGAPEAFF | TGTGCCAGCAGTGGATGGACAGGGGGCGCGCCTGAAGCTTTCTTT
NA | TRBJ2-2 | TRBV4-2 | NA | CASSLASDTGELFF | TGTGCCAGCAGCCTAGCGTCTGACACCGGGGAGCTGTTTTTT
NA | TRBJ1-5 | TRBV20-1 | many | CSAREVWEGQPQHF | TGCAGTGCTAGAGAGGTCTGGGAGGGTCAGCCCCAGCATTTT
NA | TRBJ2-1 | TRBV11-2 | few | CASSFAYGVDNEQFF | TGTGCCAGCAGCTTCGCTTATGGCGTAGACAATGAGCAGTTCTTC
TRBD2 | TRBJ2-3 | TRBV20-1 | few | CSARRTSGLSSTDTQYF | TGCAGTGCGAGAAGGACTAGCGGGTTATCTAGCACAGATACGCAGTATTTT
NA | TRBJ1-2 | TRBV29-1 | NA | CSVEERNYGYTF | TGCAGCGTTGAAGAAAGAAACTATGGCTACACCTTC
TRBD1 | TRBJ2-2 | TRBV12-3/TRBV12-4 | NA | CASIAGTGGTGELFF | TGTGCCAGCATCGCCGGGACAGGGGGCACCGGGGAGCTGTTTTTT
TRBD1 | TRBJ1-5 | TRBV10-3 | few | CAISEAGQGLGQPQHF | TGTGCCATCAGTGAGGCGGGACAGGGGTTGGGTCAGCCCCAGCATTTT
TRBD1 | TRBJ2-5 | TRBV15 | few | CATSSDRVSETQYF | TGTGCCACCAGCAGCGACAGGGTATCAGAGACCCAGTACTTC
NA | TRBJ1-2 | TRBV27 | few | CASSLKGRRRDGYTF | TGTGCCAGCAGTTTAAAGGGCAGACGAAGAGATGGCTACACCTTC
TRBD1 | TRBJ2-7 | TRBV2 | NA | CASRPYTGEDSYEQYF | TGTGCCAGCAGGCCCTACACAGGGGAAGACTCCTACGAGCAGTACTTC
NA | TRBJ1-5 | TRBV6-6 | NA | CASSGQTFLPQHF | TGTGCCAGCAGCGGACAGACATTCTTGCCCCAGCATTTT
NA | TRBJ2-2 | TRBV4-1 | NA | CASSQMERDTGELFF | TGCGCCAGCAGCCAAATGGAGAGGGACACCGGGGAGCTGTTTTTT
TRBD1 | TRBJ1-2 | TRBV14 | few | CASSQDSWTGGDYTF | TGTGCCAGCAGCCAAGATAGTTGGACAGGGGGTGACTACACCTTC
NA | TRBJ2-2 | TRBV5-5 | many | CASSLSLRSTGELFF | TGTGCCAGCAGCTTGTCCTTGCGCTCCACCGGGGAGCTGTTTTTT
TRBD2 | TRBJ2-1 | TRBV12-3/TRBV12-4 | many | CASSWTRDYNEQFF | TGTGCCAGCAGTTGGACTAGGGACTACAATGAGCAGTTCTTC
NA | TRBJ2-1 | TRBV20-1 | NA | CSAAGFPYNEQFF | TGCAGTGCGGCGGGGTTTCCCTACAATGAGCAGTTCTTC
NA | TRBJ1-5 | TRBV21-1 | many | CASSKALSQGGQPQHF | TGTGCCAGCAGCAAAGCGCTCAGTCAGGGTGGTCAGCCCCAGCATTTT
TRBD2 | TRBJ2-3 | TRBV5-1 | many | CASSLGTSGNTDTQYF | TGCGCCAGCAGCTTGGGGACTAGCGGGAACACAGATACGCAGTATTTT
NA | TRBJ1-2 | TRBV4-1 | NA | CASSQSRWGDRSGYTF | TGCGCCAGCAGCCAGAGCAGATGGGGTGATAGGTCTGGCTACACCTTC
TRBD1 | TRBJ1-1 | TRBV12-3/TRBV12-4 | few | CASSQGTGGGGTEAFF | TGTGCCAGCAGTCAGGGGACAGGGGGAGGAGGTACTGAAGCTTTCTTT
TRBD2 | TRBJ2-5 | TRBV27 | few | CASSPSTSGSLETQYF | TGTGCCAGCAGTCCCTCGACTAGCGGGAGTTTAGAGACCCAGTACTTC
NA | TRBJ1-1 | TRBV27 | few | CASSKLGGATEAFF | TGTGCCAGCAGTAAGTTGGGCGGCGCGACTGAAGCTTTCTTT
NA | TRBJ2-3 | TRBV7-2 | NA | CASSLRRVADTQYF | TGTGCCAGCAGCTTAAGAAGGGTAGCAGATACGCAGTATTTT
TRBD1 | TRBJ2-7 | TRBV12-3/TRBV12-4 | few | CASRSTGDEQYF | TGTGCCAGCAGAAGTACAGGGGACGAGCAGTACTTC
NA | TRBJ2-1 | TRBV4-1 | many | CASSSTGTRSYNEQFF | TGCGCCAGCAGCTCTACCGGGACACGCTCCTACAATGAGCAGTTCTTC
TRBD2 | TRBJ2-3 | TRBV20-1 | few | CSAPSGGATDTQYF | TGCAGTGCGCCTAGCGGGGGGGCAACAGATACGCAGTATTTT
TRBD1 | TRBJ1-4 | TRBV11-2 | few | CASSSYRGRGEKLFF | TGTGCCAGCAGCTCCTACAGGGGGCGAGGGGAAAAACTGTTTTTT